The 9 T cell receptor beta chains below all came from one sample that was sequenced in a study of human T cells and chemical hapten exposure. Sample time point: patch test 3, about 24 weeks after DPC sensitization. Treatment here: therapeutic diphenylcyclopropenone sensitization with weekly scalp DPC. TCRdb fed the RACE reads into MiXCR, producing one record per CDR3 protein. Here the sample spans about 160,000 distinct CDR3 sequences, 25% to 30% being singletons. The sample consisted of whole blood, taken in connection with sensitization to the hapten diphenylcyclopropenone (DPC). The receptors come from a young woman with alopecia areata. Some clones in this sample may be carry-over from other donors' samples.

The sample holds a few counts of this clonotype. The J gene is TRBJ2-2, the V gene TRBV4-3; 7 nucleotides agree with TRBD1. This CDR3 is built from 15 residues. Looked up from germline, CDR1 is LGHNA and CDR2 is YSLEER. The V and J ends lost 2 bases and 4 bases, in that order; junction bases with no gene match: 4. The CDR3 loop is CASSQRTGSTGELFF. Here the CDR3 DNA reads TGCGCCAGCAGCCAACGGACAGGCTCCACCGGGGAGCTGTTTTTT.

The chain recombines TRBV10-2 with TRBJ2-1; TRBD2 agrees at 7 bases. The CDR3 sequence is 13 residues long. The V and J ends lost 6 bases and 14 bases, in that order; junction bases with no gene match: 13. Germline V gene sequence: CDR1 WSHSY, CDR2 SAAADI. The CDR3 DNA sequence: TGCGCCAGCAGCCGGGACTACGTCTGGGAAAAGTTCTTC. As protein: CASSRDYVWEKFF.

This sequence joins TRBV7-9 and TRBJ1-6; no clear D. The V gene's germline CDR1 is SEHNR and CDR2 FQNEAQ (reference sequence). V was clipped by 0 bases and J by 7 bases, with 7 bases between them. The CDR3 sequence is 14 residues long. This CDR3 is CASSLAGRNSPLHF. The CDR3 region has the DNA TGTGCCAGCAGCTTAGCCGGGAGGAATTCACCCCTCCACTTT. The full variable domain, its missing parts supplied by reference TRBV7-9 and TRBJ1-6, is DTGVSQNPRHKITKRGQNVTFRCDPISEHNRLYWYRQTLGQGPEFLTYFQNEAQLEKSRLLSDRFSAERPKGSFSTLEIQRTEQGDSAMYLCASSLAGRNSPLHFGNGTRLTVT.

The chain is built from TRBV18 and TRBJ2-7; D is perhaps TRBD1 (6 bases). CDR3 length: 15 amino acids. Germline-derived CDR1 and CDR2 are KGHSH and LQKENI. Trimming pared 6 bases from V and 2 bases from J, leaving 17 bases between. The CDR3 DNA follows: TGTGCCAGCTCTCCCGGGACACATCAAACCTACGAGCAGTACTTC. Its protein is CASSPGTHQTYEQYF.

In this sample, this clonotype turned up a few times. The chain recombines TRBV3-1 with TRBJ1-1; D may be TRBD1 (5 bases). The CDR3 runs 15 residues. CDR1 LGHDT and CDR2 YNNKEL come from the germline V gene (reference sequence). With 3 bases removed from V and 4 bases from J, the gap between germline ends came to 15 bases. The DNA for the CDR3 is TGTGCCAGCAGCCATGGGGGGTATAGAGGCACTGAAGCTTTCTTT. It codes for CASSHGGYRGTEAFF.

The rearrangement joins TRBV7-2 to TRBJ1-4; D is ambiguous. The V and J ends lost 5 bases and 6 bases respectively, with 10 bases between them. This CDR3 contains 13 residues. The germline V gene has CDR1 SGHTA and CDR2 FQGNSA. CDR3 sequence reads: CASSLGSYEKLFF. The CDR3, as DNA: TGTGCCAGCAGCCTTGGAAGCTATGAAAAACTGTTTTTT.

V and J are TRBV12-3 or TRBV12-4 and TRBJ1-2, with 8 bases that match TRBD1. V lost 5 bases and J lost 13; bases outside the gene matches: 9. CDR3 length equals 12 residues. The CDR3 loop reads CASSRNRGSLTF. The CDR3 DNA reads TGTGCCAGCAGTAGAAACAGGGGGTCTCTCACCTTC.

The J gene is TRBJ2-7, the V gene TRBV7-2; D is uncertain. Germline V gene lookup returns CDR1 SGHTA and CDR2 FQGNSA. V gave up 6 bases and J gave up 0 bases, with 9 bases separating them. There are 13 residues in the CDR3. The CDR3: CASSPTSSYEQYF. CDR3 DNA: TGTGCCAGCAGTCCTACTTCCTCCTACGAGCAGTACTTC.

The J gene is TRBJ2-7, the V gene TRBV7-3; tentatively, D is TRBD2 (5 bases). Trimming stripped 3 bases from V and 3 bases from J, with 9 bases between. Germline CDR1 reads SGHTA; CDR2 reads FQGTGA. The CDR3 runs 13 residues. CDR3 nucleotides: TGTGCCAGCAGCTTCGGACTGAGCTACGAGCAGTACTTC. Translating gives CASSFGLSYEQYF.